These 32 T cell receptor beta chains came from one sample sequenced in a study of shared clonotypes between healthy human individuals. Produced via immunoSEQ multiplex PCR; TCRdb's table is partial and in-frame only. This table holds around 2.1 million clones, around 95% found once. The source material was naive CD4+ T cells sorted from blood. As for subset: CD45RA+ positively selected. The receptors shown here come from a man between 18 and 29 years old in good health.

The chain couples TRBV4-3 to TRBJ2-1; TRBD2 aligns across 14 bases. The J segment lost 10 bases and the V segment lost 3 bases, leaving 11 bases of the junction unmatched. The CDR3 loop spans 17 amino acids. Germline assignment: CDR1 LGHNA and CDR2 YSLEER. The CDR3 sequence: CASSQVALGLAGVEQFF. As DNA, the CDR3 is TGCGCCAGCAGCCAGGTCGCTTTGGGACTAGCGGGAGTGGAGCAGTTCTTC.

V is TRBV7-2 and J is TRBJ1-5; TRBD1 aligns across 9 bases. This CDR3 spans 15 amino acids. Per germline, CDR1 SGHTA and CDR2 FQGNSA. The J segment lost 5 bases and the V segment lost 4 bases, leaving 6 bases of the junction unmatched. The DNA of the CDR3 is TGTGCCAGCAGCTCGCGGACAGGGGAGTATCAGCCCCAGCATTTT. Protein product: CASSSRTGEYQPQHF.

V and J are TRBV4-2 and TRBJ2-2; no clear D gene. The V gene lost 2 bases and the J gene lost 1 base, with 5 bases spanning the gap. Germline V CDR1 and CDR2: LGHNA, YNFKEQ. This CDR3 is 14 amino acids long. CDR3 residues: CASSQRLNTGELFF. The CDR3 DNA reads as TGTGCCAGCAGCCAAAGGTTGAACACCGGGGAGCTGTTTTTT.

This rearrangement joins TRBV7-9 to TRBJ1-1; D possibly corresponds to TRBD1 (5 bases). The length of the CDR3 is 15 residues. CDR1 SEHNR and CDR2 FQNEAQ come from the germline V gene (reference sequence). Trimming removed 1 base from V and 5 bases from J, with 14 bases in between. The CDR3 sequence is CASSLVRGGLTEAFF. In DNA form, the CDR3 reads TGTGCCAGCAGCTTAGTAAGGGGTGGATTGACTGAAGCTTTCTTT.

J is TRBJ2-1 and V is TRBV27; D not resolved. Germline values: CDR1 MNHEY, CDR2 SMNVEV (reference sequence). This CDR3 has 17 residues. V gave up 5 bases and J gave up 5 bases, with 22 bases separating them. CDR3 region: CASSTRMYRFNDNEQFF. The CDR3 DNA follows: TGTGCCAGCAGTACCCGCATGTATCGGTTCAACGACAATGAGCAGTTCTTC.

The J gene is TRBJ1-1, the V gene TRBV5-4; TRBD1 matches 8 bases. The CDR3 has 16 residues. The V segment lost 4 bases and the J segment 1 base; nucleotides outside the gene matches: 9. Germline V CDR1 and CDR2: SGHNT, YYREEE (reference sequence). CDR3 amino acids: CASSLRTGKRNTEAFF. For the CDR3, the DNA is TGTGCCAGCAGCCTAAGGACAGGGAAGAGGAACACTGAAGCTTTCTTT.

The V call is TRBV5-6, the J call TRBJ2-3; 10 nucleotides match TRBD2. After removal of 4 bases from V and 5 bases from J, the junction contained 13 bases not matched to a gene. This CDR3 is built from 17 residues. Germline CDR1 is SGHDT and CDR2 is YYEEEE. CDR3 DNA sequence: TGTGCCAGCAGCCCCATACTAGCGGGGATTTCCCTAGATACGCAGTATTTT. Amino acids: CASSPILAGISLDTQYF.

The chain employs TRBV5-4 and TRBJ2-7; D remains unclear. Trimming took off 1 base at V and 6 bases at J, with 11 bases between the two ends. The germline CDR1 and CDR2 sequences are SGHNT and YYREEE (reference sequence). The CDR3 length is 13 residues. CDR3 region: CASSLPGISEQYF. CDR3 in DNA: TGTGCCAGCAGCTTGCCAGGAATCAGCGAGCAGTACTTC. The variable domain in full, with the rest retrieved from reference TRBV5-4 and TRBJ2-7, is ETGVTQSPTHLIKTRGQQVTLRCSSQSGHNTVSWYQQALGQGPQFIFQYYREEENGRGNFPPRFSGLQFPNYSSELNVNALELDDSALYLCASSLPGISEQYFGPGTRLTVT.

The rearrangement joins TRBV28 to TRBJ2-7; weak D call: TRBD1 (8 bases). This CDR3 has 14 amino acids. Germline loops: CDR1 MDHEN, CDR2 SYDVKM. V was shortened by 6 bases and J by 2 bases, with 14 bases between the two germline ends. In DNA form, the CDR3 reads TGTGCCAGCAGCAACAGGGGGGGCACCTACGAGCAGTACTTC. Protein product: CASSNRGGTYEQYF.

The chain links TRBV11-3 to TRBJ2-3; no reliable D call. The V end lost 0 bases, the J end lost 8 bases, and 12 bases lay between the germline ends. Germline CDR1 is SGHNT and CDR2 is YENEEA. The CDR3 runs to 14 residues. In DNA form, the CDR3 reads TGTGCCAGCAGCTTAGACGGTACCTCGGCTACGCAGTATTTT. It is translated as CASSLDGTSATQYF. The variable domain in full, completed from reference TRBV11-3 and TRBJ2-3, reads EAGVVQSPRYKIIEKKQPVAFWCNPISGHNTLYWYLQNLGQGPELLIRYENEEAVDDSQLPKDRFSAERLKGVDSTLKIQPAELGDSAVYLCASSLDGTSATQYFGPGTRLTVL.

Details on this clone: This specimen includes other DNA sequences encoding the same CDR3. CDR3 coding DNA: TGTGCCAGCTCCTTCCAAGAGACCCAGTACTTC. Translation: CASSFQETQYF. The J gene is TRBJ2-5, the V gene TRBV2; D is unresolved. Trimming removed 8 bases at V and 1 base at J, with 5 bases between. Germline V gives CDR1 SNHLY, CDR2 FYNNEI. The CDR3 totals 11 residues.

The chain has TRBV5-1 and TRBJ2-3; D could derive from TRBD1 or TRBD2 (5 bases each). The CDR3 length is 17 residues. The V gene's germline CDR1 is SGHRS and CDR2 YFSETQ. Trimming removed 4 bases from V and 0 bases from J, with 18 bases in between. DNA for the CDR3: TGCGCCAGCAGCACCGGCTCCGGGACGGATAGCACAGATACGCAGTATTTT. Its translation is CASSTGSGTDSTDTQYF.

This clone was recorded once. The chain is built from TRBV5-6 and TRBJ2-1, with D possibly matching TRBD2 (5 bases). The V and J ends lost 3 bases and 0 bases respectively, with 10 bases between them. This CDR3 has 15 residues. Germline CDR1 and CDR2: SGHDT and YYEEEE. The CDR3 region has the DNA TGTGCCAGCAGCTGGGGTGGGAGCTCCTACAATGAGCAGTTCTTC. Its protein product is CASSWGGSSYNEQFF.

CDR3 residues: CASTRGGGPGNTIYF. The CDR3 coding sequence is TGTGCCAGCACCCGGGGAGGGGGACCTGGAAACACCATATATTTT. The chain is built from TRBV6-5 and TRBJ1-3, with D possibly matching TRBD1 (6 bases). This CDR3 comprises 15 residues. Deletions cut 7 bases from V and 2 bases from J, with 15 bases between. Germline values: CDR1 MNHEY, CDR2 SVGAGI.

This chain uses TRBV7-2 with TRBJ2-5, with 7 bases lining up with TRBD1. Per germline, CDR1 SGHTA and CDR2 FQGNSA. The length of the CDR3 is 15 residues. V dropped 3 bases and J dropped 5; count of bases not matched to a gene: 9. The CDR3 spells CASSFATGVGETQYF. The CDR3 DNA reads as TGTGCCAGCAGCTTCGCCACAGGGGTGGGGGAGACCCAGTACTTC.

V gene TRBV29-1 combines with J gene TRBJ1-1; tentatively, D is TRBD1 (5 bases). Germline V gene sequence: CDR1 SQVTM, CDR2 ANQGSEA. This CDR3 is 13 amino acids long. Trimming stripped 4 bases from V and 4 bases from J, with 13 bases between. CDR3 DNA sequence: TGCAGCGTTGCGCCCGGGGGAAGCACTGAAGCTTTCTTT. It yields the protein CSVAPGGSTEAFF. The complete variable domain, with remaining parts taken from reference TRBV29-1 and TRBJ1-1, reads SAVISQKPSRDICQRGTSLTIQCQVDSQVTMMFWYRQQPGQSLTLIATANQGSEATYESGFVIDKFPISRPNLTFSTLTVSNMSPEDSSIYLCSVAPGGSTEAFFGQGTRLTVV.

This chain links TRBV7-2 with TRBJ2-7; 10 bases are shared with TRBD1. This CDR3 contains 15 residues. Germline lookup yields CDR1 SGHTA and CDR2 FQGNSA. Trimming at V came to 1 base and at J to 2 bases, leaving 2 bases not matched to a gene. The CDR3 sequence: CASSLVGQGAYEQYF. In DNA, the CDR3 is TGTGCCAGCAGCTTAGTAGGACAGGGGGCCTACGAGCAGTACTTC.

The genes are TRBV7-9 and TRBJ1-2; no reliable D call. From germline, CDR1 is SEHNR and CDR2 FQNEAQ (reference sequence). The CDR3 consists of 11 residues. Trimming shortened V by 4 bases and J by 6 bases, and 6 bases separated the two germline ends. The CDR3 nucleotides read TGTGCCAGCAGCTACGGGGATGGCTACACCTTC. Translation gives CASSYGDGYTF.

The CDR3 loop reads CASSQEGMGLAGGKRYEQYF. The CDR3 bases are TGCGCCAGCAGCCAAGAAGGGATGGGGTTAGCGGGAGGAAAACGTTACGAGCAGTACTTC. This chain uses TRBV4-3 with TRBJ2-7, with 10 bases that match TRBD2. The CDR3 spans 20 residues. V lost 0 bases to trimming and J lost 4 bases; unmatched junction nucleotides: 18. Germline CDR1 and CDR2: LGHNA and YSLEER.

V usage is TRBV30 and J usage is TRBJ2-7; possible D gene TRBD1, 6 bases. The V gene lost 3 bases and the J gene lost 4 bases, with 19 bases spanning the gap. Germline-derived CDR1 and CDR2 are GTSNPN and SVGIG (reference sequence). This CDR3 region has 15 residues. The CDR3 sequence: CAWSKGQRGLYEQYF. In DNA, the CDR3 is TGTGCCTGGAGCAAAGGACAGAGAGGGCTTTACGAGCAGTACTTC.

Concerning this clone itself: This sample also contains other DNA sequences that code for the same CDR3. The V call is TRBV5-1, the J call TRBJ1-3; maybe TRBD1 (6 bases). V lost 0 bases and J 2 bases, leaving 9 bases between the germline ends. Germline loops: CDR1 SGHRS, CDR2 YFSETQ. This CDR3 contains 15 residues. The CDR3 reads CASSLVAGAGNTIYF. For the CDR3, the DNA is TGCGCCAGCAGCTTGGTCGCAGGGGCTGGAAACACCATATATTTT.

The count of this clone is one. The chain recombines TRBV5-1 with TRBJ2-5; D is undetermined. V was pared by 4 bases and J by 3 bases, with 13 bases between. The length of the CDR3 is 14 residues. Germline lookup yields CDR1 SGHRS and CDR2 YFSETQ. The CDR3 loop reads CASSPDGLKETQYF. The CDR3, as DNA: TGCGCCAGCAGCCCGGACGGTCTGAAAGAGACCCAGTACTTC.

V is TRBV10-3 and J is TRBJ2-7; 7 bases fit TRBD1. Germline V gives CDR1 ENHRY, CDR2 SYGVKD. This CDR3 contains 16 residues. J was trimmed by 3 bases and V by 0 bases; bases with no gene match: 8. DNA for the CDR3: TGTGCCATCAGTGAGTCGGGGTGGGGACAGAACTACGAGCAGTACTTC. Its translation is CAISESGWGQNYEQYF.

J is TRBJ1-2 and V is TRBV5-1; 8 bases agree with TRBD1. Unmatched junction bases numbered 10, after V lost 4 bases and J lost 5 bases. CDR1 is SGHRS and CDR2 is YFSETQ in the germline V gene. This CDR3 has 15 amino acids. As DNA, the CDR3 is TGCGCCAGCAGCGTACGACAGGGGAGTTCTTATGGCTACACCTTC. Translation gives CASSVRQGSSYGYTF.

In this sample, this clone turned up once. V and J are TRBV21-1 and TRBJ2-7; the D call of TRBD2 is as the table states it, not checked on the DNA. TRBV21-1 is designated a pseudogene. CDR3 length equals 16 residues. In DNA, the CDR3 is TGTGCCAGCAGCAAACTAGACGGGGGGGCGTCCTACGAGCAGTACTTC. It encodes CASSKLDGGASYEQYF.

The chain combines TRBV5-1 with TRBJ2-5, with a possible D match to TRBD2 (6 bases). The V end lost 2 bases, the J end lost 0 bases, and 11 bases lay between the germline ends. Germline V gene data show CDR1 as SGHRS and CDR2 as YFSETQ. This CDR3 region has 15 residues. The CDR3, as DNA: TGCGCCAGCAGCTTAGATCGGGGGTACCAAGAGACCCAGTACTTC. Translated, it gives CASSLDRGYQETQYF. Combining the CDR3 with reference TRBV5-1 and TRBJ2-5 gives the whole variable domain KAGVTQTPRYLIKTRGQQVTLSCSPISGHRSVSWYQQTPGQGLQFLFEYFSETQRNKGNFPGRFSGRQFSNSRSEMNVSTLELGDSALYLCASSLDRGYQETQYFGPGTRLLVL.

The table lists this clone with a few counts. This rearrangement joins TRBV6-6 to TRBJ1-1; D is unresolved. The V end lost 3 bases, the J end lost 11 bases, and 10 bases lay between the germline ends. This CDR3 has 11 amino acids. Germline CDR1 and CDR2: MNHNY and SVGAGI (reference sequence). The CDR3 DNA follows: TGTGCCAGCAGTTATAGCGGAAGCGCTTTCTTT. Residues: CASSYSGSAFF.

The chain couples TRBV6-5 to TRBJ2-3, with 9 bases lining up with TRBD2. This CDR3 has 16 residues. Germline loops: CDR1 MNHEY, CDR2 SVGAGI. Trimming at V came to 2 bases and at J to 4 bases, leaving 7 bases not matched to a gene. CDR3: CASSYRAGGPADTQYF. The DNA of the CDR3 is TGTGCCAGCAGTTACAGGGCGGGAGGGCCGGCAGATACGCAGTATTTT.

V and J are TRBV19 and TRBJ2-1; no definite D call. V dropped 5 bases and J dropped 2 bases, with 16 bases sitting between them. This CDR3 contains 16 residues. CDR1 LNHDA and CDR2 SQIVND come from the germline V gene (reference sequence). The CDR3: CASSVMYHGAYNEQFF. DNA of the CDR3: TGTGCCAGTAGTGTGATGTATCATGGGGCCTACAATGAGCAGTTCTTC.

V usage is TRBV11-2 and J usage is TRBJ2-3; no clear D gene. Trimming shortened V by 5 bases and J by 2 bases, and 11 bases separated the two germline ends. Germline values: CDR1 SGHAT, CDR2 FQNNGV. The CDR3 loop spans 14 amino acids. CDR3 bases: TGTGCCAGCAGCATCGCCCATTCCACAGATACGCAGTATTTT. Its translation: CASSIAHSTDTQYF. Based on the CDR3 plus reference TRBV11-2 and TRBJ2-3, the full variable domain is EAGVAQSPRYKIIEKRQSVAFWCNPISGHATLYWYQQILGQGPKLLIQFQNNGVVDDSQLPKDRFSAERLKGVDSTLKIQPAKLEDSAVYLCASSIAHSTDTQYFGPGTRLTVL.

CDR3 in amino acids: CASSQAPSTGQYF. For the CDR3, the DNA is TGTGCCAGCAGCCAAGCCCCTTCGACGGGCCAGTACTTC. This chain uses TRBV14 with TRBJ2-5; D is unclear. CDR3 size: 13 residues. With 1 base removed from V and 10 bases from J, the gap between germline ends came to 13 bases. Germline-derived CDR1 and CDR2 are SGHDN and FVKESK.

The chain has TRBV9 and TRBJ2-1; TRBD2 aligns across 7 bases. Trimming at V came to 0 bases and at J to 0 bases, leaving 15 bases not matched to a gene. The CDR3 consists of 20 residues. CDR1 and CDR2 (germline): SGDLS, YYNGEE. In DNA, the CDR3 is TGTGCCAGCAGCGTAGGGGCGGGAGACCAAACGGTCCGCTCCTACAATGAGCAGTTCTTC. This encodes CASSVGAGDQTVRSYNEQFF.